This T cell receptor (beta chain) emerged from a study of beta chain features in type 1 diabetes. Notes on this clone: What it binds is unknown.

Overall study results and limits: Among all four CD4+ subsets, Type 1 diabetes patients had TCRB CDR3s that were moderately but significantly shorter.

Germline V gives CDR1 SGHVS, CDR2 FNYEAQ. This CDR3 has 15 residues. With V trimmed by 1 base and J by 3 bases, 3 bases remained unmatched. Investigators reverse transcribed all isolated RNA, so they sequenced expressed TCRB transcripts. Produced via immunoSEQ multiplex PCR; TCRdb's table is partial and in-frame only. The data hold some 700,000 clones, with 13% observed a single time. Sequencing input: naive CD4+ T cells from blood. The sequence came from a man aged 18 to 30 with type 1 diabetes. The chain uses TRBV7-6 and TRBJ2-7; TRBD1 matches 10 bases. CDR3 nucleotide sequence: TGTGCCAGCAGCTTAGTGGGGACAGGGGACTACGAGCAGTACTTC. Amino acid sequence: CASSLVGTGDYEQYF.